This T cell receptor (beta chain) was observed in a study of blood T cell repertoires in COVID-19. About the research overall: Both acute and convalescent COVID-19 samples were obtained from the United States, Italy and Spain. Sources were T cells, B-cell-depleted T cells, or PBMCs; the material itself was cDNA or gDNA.

Original analysis: Reference gene primer amplification yielded estimated nucleated cell counts. The table came from immunoSEQ multiplex PCR; TCRdb's copy has only in-frame clones and leaves some out. From that table come the V and J calls and clone size; the DNA was used to work out D and trimming. This sample carries about 35,000 clones, 83% of them seen once, and the ten largest clones take 3% to 4%. Germline V gene sequence: CDR1 KGHDR, CDR2 SFDVKD. The ends lost 4 bases at V and 5 bases at J; junction bases unmatched: 7. The CDR3 spans 15 residues. The sample was peripheral blood. The V and J genes are TRBV24-1 and TRBJ2-7; TRBD1 matches 10 bases. This TCR came from a man in his forties or fifties with acute or convalescent COVID-19. This CDR3 reads CATSDPRDRGNEQYF. CDR3 bases: TGTGCCACCAGTGACCCCCGGGACAGGGGCAACGAGCAGTACTTC.